Shown below are 6 T cell receptor beta chains from a single sample sequenced in a study of cytomegalovirus exposure and HLA in healthy donors. This PCR relied on a set of 60 Vbeta primers and 13 Jbeta primers. TCRdb's copy holds only in-frame clones and misses some; the assay was immunoSEQ multiplex PCR. The profile covers roughly 120,000 clones, with 77% appearing a single time and under 7% taken by the ten largest. Specimen: PBMCs. The receptor set was obtained from a man between 18 and 29 years old in good health and CMV-seropositive.

The rearrangement links TRBV27 to TRBJ1-2; possible D gene TRBD1, 6 bases. Trimming shortened V by 0 bases and J by 4 bases, and 12 bases separated the two germline ends. CDR1 is MNHEY and CDR2 is SMNVEV in the germline V gene (reference sequence). There are 15 residues in the CDR3. CDR3 in amino acids: CASSLSGGGFYGYTF. CDR3 in DNA: TGTGCCAGCAGTTTATCAGGGGGAGGGTTCTATGGCTACACCTTC.

To note about this clone: Distinct nucleotide sequences in the sample also encode this CDR3. The chain links TRBV5-1 to TRBJ1-2; TRBD1 matches 8 bases. Germline-derived CDR1 and CDR2 are SGHRS and YFSETQ. The trim removed 4 bases at V and 8 bases at J, leaving 10 bases unmatched. The CDR3 contains 14 residues. The CDR3: CASSGEGQGWGYTF. The CDR3 bases are TGCGCCAGCAGCGGGGAAGGACAGGGCTGGGGCTACACCTTC.

This sequence joins TRBV18 and TRBJ2-7; 7 bases are shared with TRBD2. The CDR3 is 15 amino acids. V was clipped by 3 bases and J by 0 bases; unmatched bases: 5. Germline V gives CDR1 KGHSH, CDR2 LQKENI. The CDR3 here is CASSPGGSLSYEQYF. CDR3 DNA sequence: TGTGCCAGCTCACCGGGGGGGAGTCTCTCCTACGAGCAGTACTTC. The variable domain in full, completed from reference TRBV18 and TRBJ2-7, reads NAGVMQNPRHLVRRRGQEARLRCSPMKGHSHVYWYRQLPEEGLKFMVYLQKENIIDESGMPKERFSAEFPKEGPSILRIQQVVRGDSAAYFCASSPGGSLSYEQYFGPGTRLTVT.

The rearrangement uses TRBV13 and TRBJ2-7; TRBD1 might be the D (5 bases). The CDR3 is 14 amino acids. Germline V CDR1 and CDR2: PRHDT, FYEKMQ (reference sequence). V lost 0 bases and J 2 bases, leaving 8 bases between the germline ends. This chain's CDR3 is CASSLGDSTYEQYF. DNA of the CDR3: TGTGCCAGCAGCTTAGGCGACAGCACCTACGAGCAGTACTTC.

This chain connects TRBV19 to TRBJ1-2; possibly TRBD1 for D (5 bases). V gave up 6 bases and J gave up 5 bases, with 13 bases separating them. Germline values: CDR1 LNHDA, CDR2 SQIVND (reference sequence). This CDR3 comprises 13 residues. Here the CDR3 reads CASSQGLVYGYTF. The CDR3 nucleotides are TGTGCCAGTAGCCAGGGCTTAGTATATGGCTACACCTTC.

The genes are TRBV27 and TRBJ1-2; tentatively, D is TRBD1 (5 bases). Per the germline V gene, CDR1 is MNHEY and CDR2 is SMNVEV (reference sequence). Between the trimmed V and J ends, which lost 6 bases and 3 bases, there was a span of 14 bases. This CDR3 is 14 amino acids long. For the CDR3, the DNA is TGTGCCAGCAGCCCCAACAGGAAATACTATGGCTACACCTTC. Translating gives CASSPNRKYYGYTF.